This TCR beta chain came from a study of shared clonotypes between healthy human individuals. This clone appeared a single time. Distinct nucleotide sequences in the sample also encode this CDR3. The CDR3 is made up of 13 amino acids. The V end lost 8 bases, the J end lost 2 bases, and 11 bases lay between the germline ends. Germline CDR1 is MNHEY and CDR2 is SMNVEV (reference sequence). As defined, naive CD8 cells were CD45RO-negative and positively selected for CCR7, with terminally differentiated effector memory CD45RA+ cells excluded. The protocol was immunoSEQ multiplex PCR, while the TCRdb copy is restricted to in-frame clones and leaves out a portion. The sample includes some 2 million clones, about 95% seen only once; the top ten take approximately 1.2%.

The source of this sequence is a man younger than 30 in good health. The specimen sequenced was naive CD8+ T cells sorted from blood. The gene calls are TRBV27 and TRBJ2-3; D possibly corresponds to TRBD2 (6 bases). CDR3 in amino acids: CASRDSYTDTQYF. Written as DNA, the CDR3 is TGTGCCAGCCGGGACTCGTACACAGATACGCAGTATTTT.